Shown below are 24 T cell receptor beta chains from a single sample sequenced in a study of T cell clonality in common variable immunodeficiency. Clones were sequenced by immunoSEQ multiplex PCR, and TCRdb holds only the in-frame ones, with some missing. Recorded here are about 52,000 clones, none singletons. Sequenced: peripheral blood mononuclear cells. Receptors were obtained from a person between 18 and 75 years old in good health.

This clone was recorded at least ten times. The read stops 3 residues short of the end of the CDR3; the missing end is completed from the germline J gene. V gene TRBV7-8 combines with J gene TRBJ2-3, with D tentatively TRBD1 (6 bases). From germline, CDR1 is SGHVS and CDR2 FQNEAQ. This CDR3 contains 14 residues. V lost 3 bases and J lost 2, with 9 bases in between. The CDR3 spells CASSFRQVTDTQYF. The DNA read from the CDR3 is TGTGCCAGCAGCTTCCGACAGGTCACAGATACG.

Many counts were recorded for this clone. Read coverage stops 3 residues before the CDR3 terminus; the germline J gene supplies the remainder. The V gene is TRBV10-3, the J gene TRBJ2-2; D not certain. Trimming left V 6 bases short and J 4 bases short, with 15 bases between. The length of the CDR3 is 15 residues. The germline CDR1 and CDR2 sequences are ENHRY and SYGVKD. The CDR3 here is CAISPRGPPTGELFF. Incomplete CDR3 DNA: TGTGCCATCAGCCCTCGTGGCCCGCCCACCGGGGAG.

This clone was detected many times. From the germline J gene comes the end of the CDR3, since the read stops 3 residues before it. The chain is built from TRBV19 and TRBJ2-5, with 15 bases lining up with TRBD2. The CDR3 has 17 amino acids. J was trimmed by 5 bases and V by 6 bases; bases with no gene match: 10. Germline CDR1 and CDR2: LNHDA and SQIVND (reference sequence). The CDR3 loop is CASSPGLAGGLGETQYF. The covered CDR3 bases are TGTGCCAGTAGCCCGGGACTAGCGGGGGGTTTGGGTGAGACC.

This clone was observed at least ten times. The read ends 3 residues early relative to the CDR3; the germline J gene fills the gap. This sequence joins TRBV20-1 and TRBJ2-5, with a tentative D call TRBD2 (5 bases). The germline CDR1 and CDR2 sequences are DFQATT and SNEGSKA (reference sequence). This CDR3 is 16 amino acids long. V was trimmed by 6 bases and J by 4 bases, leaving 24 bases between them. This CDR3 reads CSATSPSGNGGETQYF. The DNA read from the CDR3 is TGCAGTGCGACATCCCCCTCGGGGAATGGCGGAGAGACC.

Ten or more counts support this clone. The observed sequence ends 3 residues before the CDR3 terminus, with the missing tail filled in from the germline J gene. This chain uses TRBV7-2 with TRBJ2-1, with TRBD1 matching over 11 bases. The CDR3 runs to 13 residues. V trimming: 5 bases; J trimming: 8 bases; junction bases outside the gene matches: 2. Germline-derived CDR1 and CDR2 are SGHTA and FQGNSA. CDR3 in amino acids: CASSPDRGHEQFF. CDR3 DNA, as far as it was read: TGTGCCAGCAGCCCGGACAGGGGGCATGAG.

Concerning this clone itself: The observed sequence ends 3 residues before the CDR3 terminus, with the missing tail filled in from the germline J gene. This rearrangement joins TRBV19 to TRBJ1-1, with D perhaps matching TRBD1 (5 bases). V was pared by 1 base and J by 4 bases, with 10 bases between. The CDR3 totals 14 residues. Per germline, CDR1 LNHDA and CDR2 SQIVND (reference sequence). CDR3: CASSIGSGFTEAFF. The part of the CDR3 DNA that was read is TGTGCCAGTAGTATAGGATCAGGGTTCACTGAA.

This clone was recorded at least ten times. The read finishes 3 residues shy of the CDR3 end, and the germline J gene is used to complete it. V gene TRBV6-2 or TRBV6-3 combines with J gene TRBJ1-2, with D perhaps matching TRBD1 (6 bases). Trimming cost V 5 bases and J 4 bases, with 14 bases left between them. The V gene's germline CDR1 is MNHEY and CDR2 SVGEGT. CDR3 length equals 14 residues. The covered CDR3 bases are TGTGCCAGCAGTAACAGGGAATTGGGCTATGGC. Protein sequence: CASSNRELGYG. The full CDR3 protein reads CASSNRELGYGYTF.

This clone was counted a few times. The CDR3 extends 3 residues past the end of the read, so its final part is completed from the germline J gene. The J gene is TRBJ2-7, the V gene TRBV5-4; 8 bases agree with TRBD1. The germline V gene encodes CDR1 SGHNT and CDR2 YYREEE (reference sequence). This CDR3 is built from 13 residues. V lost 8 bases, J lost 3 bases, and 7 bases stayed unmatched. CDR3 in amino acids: CASRGQGSYEQYF. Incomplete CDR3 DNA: TGTGCCAGTCGAGGACAGGGTAGCTACGAG.

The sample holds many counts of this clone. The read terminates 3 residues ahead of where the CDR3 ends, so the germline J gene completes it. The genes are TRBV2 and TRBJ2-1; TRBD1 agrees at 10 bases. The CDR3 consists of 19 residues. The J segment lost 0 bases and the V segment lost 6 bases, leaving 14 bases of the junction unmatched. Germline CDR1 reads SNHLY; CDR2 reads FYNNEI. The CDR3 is CASRNPGQGIHSSYNEQFF. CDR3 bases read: TGTGCCAGCAGAAATCCGGGACAGGGGATCCACAGCTCCTACAATGAG. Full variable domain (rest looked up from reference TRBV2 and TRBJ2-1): EPEVTQTPSHQVTQMGQEVILRCVPISNHLYFYWYRQILGQKVEFLVSFYNNEISEKSEIFDDQFSVERPDGSNFTLKIRSTKLEDSAMYFCASRNPGQGIHSSYNEQFFGPGTRLTVL.

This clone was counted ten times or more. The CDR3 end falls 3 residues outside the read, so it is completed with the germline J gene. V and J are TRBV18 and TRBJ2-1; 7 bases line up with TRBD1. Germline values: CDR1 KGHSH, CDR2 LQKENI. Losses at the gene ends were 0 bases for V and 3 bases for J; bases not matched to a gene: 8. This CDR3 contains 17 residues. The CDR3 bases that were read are TGTGCCAGCTCACCACCTAGCAACAGGGGAAACTACAATGAG. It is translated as CASSPPSNRGNYNE. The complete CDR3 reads CASSPPSNRGNYNEQFF.

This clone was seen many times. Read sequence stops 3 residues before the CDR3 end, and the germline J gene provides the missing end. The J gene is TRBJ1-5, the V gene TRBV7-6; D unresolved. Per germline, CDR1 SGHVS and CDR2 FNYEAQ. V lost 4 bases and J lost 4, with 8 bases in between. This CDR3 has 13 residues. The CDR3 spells CASSSLLNQPQHF. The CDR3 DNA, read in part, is TGTGCCAGCAGCTCCCTCCTGAATCAGCCC. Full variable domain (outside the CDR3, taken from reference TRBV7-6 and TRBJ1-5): GAGVSQSPRYKVTKRGQDVALRCDPISGHVSLYWYRQALGQGPEFLTYFNYEAQQDKSGLPNDRFSAERPEGSISTLTIQRTEQRDSAMYRCASSSLLNQPQHFGDGTRLSIL.

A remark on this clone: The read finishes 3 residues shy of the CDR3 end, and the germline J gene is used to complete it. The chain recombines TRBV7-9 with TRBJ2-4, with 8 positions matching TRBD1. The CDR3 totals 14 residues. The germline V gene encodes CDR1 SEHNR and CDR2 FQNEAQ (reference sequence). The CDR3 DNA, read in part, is TGTGCCAGCAGCGGGACAGGAGACCGCTATGGT. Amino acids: CASSGTGDRYG. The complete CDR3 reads CASSGTGDRYGQYF.

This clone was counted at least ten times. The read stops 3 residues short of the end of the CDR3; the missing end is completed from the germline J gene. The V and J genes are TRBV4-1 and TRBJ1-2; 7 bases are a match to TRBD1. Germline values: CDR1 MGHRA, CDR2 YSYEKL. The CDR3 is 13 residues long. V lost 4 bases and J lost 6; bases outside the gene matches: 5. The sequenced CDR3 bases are TGCGCCAGCAGCCCCCAGACAGGGCATGGC. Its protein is CASSPQTGHG. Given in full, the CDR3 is CASSPQTGHGYTF.

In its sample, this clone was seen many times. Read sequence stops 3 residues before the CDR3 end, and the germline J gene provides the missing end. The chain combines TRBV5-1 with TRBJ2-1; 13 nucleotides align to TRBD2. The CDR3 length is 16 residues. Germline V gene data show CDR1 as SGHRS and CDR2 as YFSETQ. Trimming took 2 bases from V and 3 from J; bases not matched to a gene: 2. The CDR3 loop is CASSFTSGGGYNEQFF. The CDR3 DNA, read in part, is TGCGCCAGCAGCTTCACTAGCGGGGGGGGCTACAATGAG.

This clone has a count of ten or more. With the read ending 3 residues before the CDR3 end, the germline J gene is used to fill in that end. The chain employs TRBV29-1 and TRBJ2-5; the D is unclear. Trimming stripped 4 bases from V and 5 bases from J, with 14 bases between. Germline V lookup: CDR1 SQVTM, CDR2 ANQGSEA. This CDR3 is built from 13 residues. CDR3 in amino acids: CSVGGSMMETQYF. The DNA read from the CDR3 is TGCAGCGTTGGAGGCAGTATGATGGAGACC.

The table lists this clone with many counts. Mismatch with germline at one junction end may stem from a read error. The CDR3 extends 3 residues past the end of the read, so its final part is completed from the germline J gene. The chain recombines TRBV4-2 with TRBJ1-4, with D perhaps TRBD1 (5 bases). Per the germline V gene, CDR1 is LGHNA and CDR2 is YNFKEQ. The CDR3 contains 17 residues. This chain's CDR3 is CASSPGGRGRTNEKLFF. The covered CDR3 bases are TGCGCCAGCAGCCCCGGGGGTCGGGGGAGAACTAATGAAAAA.

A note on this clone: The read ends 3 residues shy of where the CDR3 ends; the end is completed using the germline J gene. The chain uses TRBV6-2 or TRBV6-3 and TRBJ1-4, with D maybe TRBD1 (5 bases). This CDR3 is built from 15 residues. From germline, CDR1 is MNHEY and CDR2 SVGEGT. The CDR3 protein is CASSRQLSGANVLFF. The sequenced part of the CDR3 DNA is TGTGCCAGCAGTAGACAGCTCTCTGGGGCTAACGTA.

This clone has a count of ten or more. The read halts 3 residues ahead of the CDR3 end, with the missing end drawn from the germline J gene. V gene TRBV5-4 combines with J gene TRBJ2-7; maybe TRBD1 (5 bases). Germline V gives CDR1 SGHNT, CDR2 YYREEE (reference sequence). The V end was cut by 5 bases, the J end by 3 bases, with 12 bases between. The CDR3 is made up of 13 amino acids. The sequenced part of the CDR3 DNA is TGTGCCAGCAGTTTTGGCAGGGACTACGAG. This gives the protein CASSFGRDYE. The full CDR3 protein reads CASSFGRDYEQYF.

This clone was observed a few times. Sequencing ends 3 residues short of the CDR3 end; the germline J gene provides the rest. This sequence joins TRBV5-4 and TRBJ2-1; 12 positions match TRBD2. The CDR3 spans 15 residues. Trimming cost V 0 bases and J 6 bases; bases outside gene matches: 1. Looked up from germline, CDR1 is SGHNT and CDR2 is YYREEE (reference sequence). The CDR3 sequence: CASSLGLAGVNEQFF. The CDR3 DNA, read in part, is TGTGCCAGCAGCTTGGGACTAGCGGGAGTCAATGAG.

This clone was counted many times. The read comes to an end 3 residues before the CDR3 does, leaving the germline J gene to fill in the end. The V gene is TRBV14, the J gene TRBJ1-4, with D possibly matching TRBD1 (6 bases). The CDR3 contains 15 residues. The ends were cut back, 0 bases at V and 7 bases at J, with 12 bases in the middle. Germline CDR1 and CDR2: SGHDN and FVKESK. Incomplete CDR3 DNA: TGTGCCAGCAGCCAAGATGCAGGGGCCGCTGAAAAA. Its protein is CASSQDAGAAEK. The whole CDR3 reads CASSQDAGAAEKLFF.

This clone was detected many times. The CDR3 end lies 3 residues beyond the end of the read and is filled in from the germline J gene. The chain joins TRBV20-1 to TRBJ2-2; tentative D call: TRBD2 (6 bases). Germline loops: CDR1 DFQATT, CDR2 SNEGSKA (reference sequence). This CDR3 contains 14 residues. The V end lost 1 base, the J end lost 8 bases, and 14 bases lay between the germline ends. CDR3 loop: CSARAHGTSGELFF. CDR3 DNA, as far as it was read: TGCAGTGCTAGAGCGCACGGGACTTCAGGGGAG.

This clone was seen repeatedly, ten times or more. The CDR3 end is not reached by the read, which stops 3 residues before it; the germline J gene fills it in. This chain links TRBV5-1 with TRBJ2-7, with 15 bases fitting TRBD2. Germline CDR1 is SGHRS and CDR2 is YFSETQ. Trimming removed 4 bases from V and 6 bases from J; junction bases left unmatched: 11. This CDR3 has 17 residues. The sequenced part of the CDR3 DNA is TGCGCCAGCAGCCTGGGACTAGCGGGAGGCCCAGGAGCCGAG. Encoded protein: CASSLGLAGGPGAE. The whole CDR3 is CASSLGLAGGPGAEQYF.

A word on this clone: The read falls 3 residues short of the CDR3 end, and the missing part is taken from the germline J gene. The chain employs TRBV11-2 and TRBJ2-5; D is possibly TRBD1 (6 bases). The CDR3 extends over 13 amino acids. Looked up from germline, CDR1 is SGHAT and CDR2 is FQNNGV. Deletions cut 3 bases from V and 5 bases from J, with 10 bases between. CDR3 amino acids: CASSFYRAETQYF. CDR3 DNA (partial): TGTGCCAGCAGCTTTTACAGGGCGGAGACC.

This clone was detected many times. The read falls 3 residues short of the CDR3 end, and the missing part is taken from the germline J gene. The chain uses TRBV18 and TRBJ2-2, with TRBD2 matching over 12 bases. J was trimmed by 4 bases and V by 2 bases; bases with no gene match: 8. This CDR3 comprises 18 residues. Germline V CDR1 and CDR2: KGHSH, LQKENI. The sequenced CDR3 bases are TGTGCCAGCTCACCAGCGACTAGCGGGGGATGGTTCACCGGGGAG. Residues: CASSPATSGGWFTGE. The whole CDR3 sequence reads CASSPATSGGWFTGELFF.